This T cell receptor beta chain was retrieved from a study of early T cells in non-severe SARS-CoV-2 infection (dated by TCRdb to the early 2020s). With respect to the entire study: Because TCR sequencing was done on bulk RNA from unsorted whole blood, the alpha and beta chains could not be paired.

Concerning this clonotype itself: Its recognized antigen is unknown. Within one base of it there is no much larger clone, and no base qualities were kept.

The study was a case-control design nested within a healthcare worker cohort in London, UK, with weekly nasopharyngeal swab PCR tests and blood sampling. Healthcare workers were recruited between 23 and 31 March 2020, during the week of the UK lockdown, and were followed weekly for up to about 15 weeks. General study outcomes and caveats: VDJdb matching was skewed toward anti-spike CD8 responses, so virus-specific expansions were likely underestimated and private and CD4 specificities were missed.

To prepare the library, 5' RACE was applied. TCRdb records NextSeq 500 as the sequencer. To correct for sequencing error and PCR bias, the TCR library protocol tagged individual cDNA molecules with unique molecular identifiers. Both TCR alpha and beta chains were sequenced, and tight co-correlation was observed between alpha and beta sequence abundances in each sample. The study's processing was this. Decombinator V4 was used to annotate TCR sequences for V gene, J gene and CDR3. Expanded TCRs were defined as changing significantly between any two time points under a Poisson model with p below 0.0001. TCR abundances were normalised to the total number of TCRs sequenced per sample and expressed as counts per million. VDJdb, accessed 1 November 2021, was searched for CMV, EBV and SARS-CoV-2 annotated TCRs, with TCRs annotated for multiple antigens excluded. TCRdb redid the processing of the public reads, applying fastp at Q25 and MiXCR, and retained in-frame beta chains. Merged by CDR3 protein, the rows form single entries marked with the most common genes and DNA. The V and J calls and clone size are TCRdb's, not the authors'. The sample profile shows some 91,000 distinct CDR3 sequences; 11% of them were found once. The ten largest account for roughly 4.5% of the sample.

The sequence came from an adult who was a healthcare worker with PCR-confirmed SARS-CoV-2 infection or an uninfected control (not recorded which). Sequenced material: whole blood, taken at baseline.

The DNA reads as follows: TGTGCCAGCAGCCAAGCCGTTGCTGGGGCCAACGTCCTGACTTTC. Protein translation: CASSQAVAGANVLTF. The chain is encoded by TRBV14 joined to TRBJ2-6, with no reliable assignment of the D segment. The germline V gene sets CDR1 to SGHDN and CDR2 to FVKESK. From its cysteine to its phenylalanine, the CDR3 spans 15 amino acids. Solely the CDR3 DNA is kept, with 45 bases framed from the first base. V and J lose 1 base and 2 bases, and a span of 6 bases separates them.